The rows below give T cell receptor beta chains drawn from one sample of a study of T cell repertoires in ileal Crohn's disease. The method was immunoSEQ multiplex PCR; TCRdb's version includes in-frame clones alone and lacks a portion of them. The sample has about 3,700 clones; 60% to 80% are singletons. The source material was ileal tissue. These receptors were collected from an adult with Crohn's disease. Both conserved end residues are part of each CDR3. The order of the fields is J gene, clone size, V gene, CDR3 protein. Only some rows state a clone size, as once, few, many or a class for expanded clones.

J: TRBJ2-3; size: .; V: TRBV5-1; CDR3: CASSLRSGEWSTDTQYF
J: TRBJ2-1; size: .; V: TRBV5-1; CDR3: CASSFQQGSGEQFF
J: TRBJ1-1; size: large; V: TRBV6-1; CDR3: CASSEGTGPHTEAFF
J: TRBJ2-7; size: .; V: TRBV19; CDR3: CASSMGLAGAIAHEQYF
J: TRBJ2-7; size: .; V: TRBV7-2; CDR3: CASSLTRSRYEQYF
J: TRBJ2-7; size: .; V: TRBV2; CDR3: CASSIRDRGVSEQYF
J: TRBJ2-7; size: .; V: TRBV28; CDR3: CASSLSASGAYEQYF
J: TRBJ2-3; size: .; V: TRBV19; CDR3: CASSISPGASGGKDTQYF
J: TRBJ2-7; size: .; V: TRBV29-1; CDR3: CSAGTGGIKRDEQYF
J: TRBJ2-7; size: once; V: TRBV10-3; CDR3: CASGTGVGYEQYF
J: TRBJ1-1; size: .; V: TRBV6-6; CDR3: CASTAVRDNTEAFF
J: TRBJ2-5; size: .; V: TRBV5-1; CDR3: CASIVSGSSRETQYF
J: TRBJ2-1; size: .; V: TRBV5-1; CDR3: CASSSRLAGSDNEQFF
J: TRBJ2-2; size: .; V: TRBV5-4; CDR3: CASSLGGGVNTGELFF
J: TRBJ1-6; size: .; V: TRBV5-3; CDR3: CARSLKRAVDRGVKGSPLHF
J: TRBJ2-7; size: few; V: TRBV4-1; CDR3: CASSQGGGVRNEQYF
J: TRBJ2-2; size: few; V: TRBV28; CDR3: CASSPGQYAGELFF
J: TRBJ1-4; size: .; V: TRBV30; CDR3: CAWSPKTGGGEKLFF
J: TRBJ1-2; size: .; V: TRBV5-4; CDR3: CASSQQGLYGYTF
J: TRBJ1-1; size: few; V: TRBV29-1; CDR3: CSVGLSGGTEAFF
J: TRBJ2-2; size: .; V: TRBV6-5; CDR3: CASSYITGANGELFF
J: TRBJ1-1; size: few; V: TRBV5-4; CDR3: CASSSGVAAGEAFF